The rows below give T cell receptor beta chains drawn from one sample of a study of shared clonotypes between healthy human individuals. Repertoires were generated with immunoSEQ multiplex PCR, while TCRdb's copy carries only in-frame clones and drops some. The sample includes around 1.5 million clones, 95% to 99% of them seen just once. The sample taken for sequencing was naive CD4+ T cells sorted from blood. The origin of the receptors is a man aged 25-45 years in good health. CDR3s include the opening cysteine and the closing phenylalanine or tryptophan. D genes are given only for firm matches. Where a row states a size, it is once, few, many or the class of an expanded clone; other rows omit it.

size: .; J: TRBJ1-5; V: TRBV7-6; D: .; CDR3: CASSLSRYSNQPQHF; DNA: TGTGCCAGCAGCTTATCCAGATATAGCAATCAGCCCCAGCATTTT
size: .; J: TRBJ2-2; V: TRBV18; D: .; CDR3: CASSPFTTGELFF; DNA: TGTGCCAGCTCACCATTCACGACCGGGGAGCTGTTTTTT
size: .; J: TRBJ1-1; V: TRBV28; D: .; CDR3: CASSLGPRTEAFF; DNA: TGTGCCAGCAGTTTAGGACCCCGAACTGAAGCTTTCTTT
size: .; J: TRBJ2-5; V: TRBV18; D: TRBD2; CDR3: CATSLAGGETQYF; DNA: TGTGCCACCTCACTAGCGGGAGGAGAGACCCAGTACTTC
size: .; J: TRBJ1-5; V: TRBV7-8; D: .; CDR3: CASSYDRSLSNQPQHF; DNA: TGTGCCAGCAGCTATGACAGGAGCCTTAGCAATCAGCCCCAGCATTTT
size: .; J: TRBJ2-1; V: TRBV7-2; D: .; CDR3: CASSHRGGISYNEQFF; DNA: TGTGCCAGCAGCCACCGTGGCGGGATCTCCTACAATGAGCAGTTCTTC
size: .; J: TRBJ2-2; V: TRBV6-6; D: .; CDR3: CASSYSQQGNTGELFF; DNA: TGTGCCAGCAGTTACTCGCAACAGGGTAACACCGGGGAGCTGTTTTTT
size: once; J: TRBJ1-1; V: TRBV19; D: TRBD1; CDR3: CASSTTGGFTEAFF; DNA: TGTGCCAGTAGTACCACAGGGGGGTTCACTGAAGCTTTCTTT
size: .; J: TRBJ1-3; V: TRBV4-3; D: .; CDR3: CASSQDFGGPGNTIYF; DNA: TGCGCCAGCAGCCAAGATTTCGGGGGGCCGGGAAACACCATATATTTT
size: .; J: TRBJ2-3; V: TRBV7-6; D: .; CDR3: CASSLVGHEPDTQYF; DNA: TGTGCCAGCAGCTTGGTGGGCCACGAGCCAGATACGCAGTATTTT
size: .; J: TRBJ2-7; V: TRBV18; D: .; CDR3: CASSSGGGQYEQYF; DNA: TGTGCCAGCTCATCCGGGGGTGGCCAGTACGAGCAGTACTTC
size: once; J: TRBJ1-4; V: TRBV5-1; D: TRBD1; CDR3: CASSRGQGNEKLFF; DNA: TGCGCCAGCAGTCGTGGACAGGGTAATGAAAAACTGTTTTTT
size: .; J: TRBJ2-2; V: TRBV5-1; D: .; CDR3: CASTFSPNTGELFF; DNA: TGCGCCAGCACCTTTAGCCCTAACACCGGGGAGCTGTTTTTT
size: .; J: TRBJ2-5; V: TRBV7-9; D: TRBD2; CDR3: CASRPRLRLAGGIETQYF; DNA: TGTGCCAGCAGGCCACGACTTCGACTAGCGGGAGGGATAGAGACCCAGTACTTC
size: .; J: TRBJ2-1; V: TRBV29-1; D: TRBD2; CDR3: CSVRVAGAYNEQFF; DNA: TGCAGCGTTCGGGTAGCGGGGGCTTACAATGAGCAGTTCTTC
size: .; J: TRBJ2-7; V: TRBV11-3; D: .; CDR3: CASSPLAASYEQYF; DNA: TGTGCCAGCAGCCCACTAGCCGCCTCCTACGAGCAGTACTTC
size: .; J: TRBJ2-1; V: TRBV28; D: .; CDR3: CASSLSWGAGRSYNEQFF; DNA: TGTGCCAGCAGTTTATCGTGGGGGGCGGGACGATCCTACAATGAGCAGTTCTTC
size: .; J: TRBJ1-4; V: TRBV11-2; D: .; CDR3: CASSLVRSTTNEKLFF; DNA: TGTGCCAGCAGCTTAGTCCGCAGCACAACTAATGAAAAACTGTTTTTT
size: .; J: TRBJ1-2; V: TRBV7-2; D: .; CDR3: CASSLGVSGYTF; DNA: TGTGCCAGCAGCTTAGGGGTTAGTGGCTACACCTTC
size: .; J: TRBJ2-3; V: TRBV6-1; D: TRBD2; CDR3: CASSELAGGRSTDTQYF; DNA: TGTGCCAGCAGTGAACTAGCGGGAGGCCGCAGCACAGATACGCAGTATTTT
size: .; J: TRBJ1-1; V: TRBV5-1; D: .; CDR3: CASSHGTVNTEAFF; DNA: TGCGCCAGCAGTCACGGGACGGTGAACACTGAAGCTTTCTTT
size: .; J: TRBJ2-3; V: TRBV7-8; D: TRBD2; CDR3: CASSPTTSGLGDTQYF; DNA: TGTGCCAGCAGCCCTACGACTAGCGGACTTGGGGATACGCAGTATTTT
size: .; J: TRBJ2-3; V: TRBV29-1; D: .; CDR3: CSYDKTDTQYF; DNA: TGCAGCTACGATAAGACAGATACGCAGTATTTT
size: .; J: TRBJ1-5; V: TRBV5-4; D: TRBD1; CDR3: CAWTTGRSNQPQHF; DNA: TGTGCCTGGACGACAGGGAGGAGCAATCAGCCCCAGCATTTT
size: .; J: TRBJ2-7; V: TRBV9; D: TRBD2; CDR3: CASSVGASGGSYEQYF; DNA: TGTGCCAGCAGCGTAGGGGCTAGCGGGGGCTCCTACGAGCAGTACTTC
size: .; J: TRBJ2-7; V: TRBV9; D: TRBD2; CDR3: CASSTAGAPGYEQYF; DNA: TGTGCCAGCAGCACAGCGGGAGCCCCGGGGTACGAGCAGTACTTC
size: .; J: TRBJ2-3; V: TRBV5-1; D: .; CDR3: CASSLGEITDTQYF; DNA: TGCGCCAGCAGCTTGGGGGAGATTACAGATACGCAGTATTTT
size: .; J: TRBJ2-1; V: TRBV10-3; D: .; CDR3: CAISESRERNEQFF; DNA: TGTGCCATCAGTGAGTCAAGGGAGCGCAATGAGCAGTTCTTC
size: once; J: TRBJ2-1; V: TRBV11-3; D: .; CDR3: CASSLQGEQFF; DNA: TGTGCCAGCAGCTTACAGGGAGAGCAGTTCTTC
size: .; J: TRBJ2-7; V: TRBV28; D: TRBD1; CDR3: CASSRGQVPYEQYF; DNA: TGTGCCAGCAGTCGGGGACAGGTCCCCTACGAGCAGTACTTC
size: .; J: TRBJ1-1; V: TRBV5-1; D: .; CDR3: CASSKSAGATEAFF; DNA: TGCGCCAGCAGCAAATCGGCAGGAGCTACTGAAGCTTTCTTT
size: .; J: TRBJ2-7; V: TRBV12-1; D: .; CDR3: CASSFGCEQYF; DNA: TGTGCCAGCAGCTTTGGTTGCGAGCAGTACTTC
size: .; J: TRBJ1-1; V: TRBV4-1; D: .; CDR3: CASSRAVGGTEAFF; DNA: TGCGCCAGCAGCCGCGCGGTGGGGGGCACTGAAGCTTTCTTT
size: .; J: TRBJ2-3; V: TRBV2; D: .; CDR3: CASSTRRLSTDTQYF; DNA: TGTGCCAGCAGTACCAGGAGATTGAGTACAGATACGCAGTATTTT
size: .; J: TRBJ1-1; V: TRBV18; D: .; CDR3: CASSPARDTEAFF; DNA: TGTGCCAGCTCACCGGCTAGGGACACTGAAGCTTTCTTT
size: .; J: TRBJ1-3; V: TRBV10-3; D: .; CDR3: CAISEKRTDSGNTIYF; DNA: TGTGCCATCAGTGAAAAGAGGACCGACTCTGGAAACACCATATATTTT
size: .; J: TRBJ2-1; V: TRBV28; D: TRBD2; CDR3: CASSLIGGRADNEQFF; DNA: TGTGCCAGCAGTTTAATAGGCGGGAGGGCCGACAATGAGCAGTTCTTC